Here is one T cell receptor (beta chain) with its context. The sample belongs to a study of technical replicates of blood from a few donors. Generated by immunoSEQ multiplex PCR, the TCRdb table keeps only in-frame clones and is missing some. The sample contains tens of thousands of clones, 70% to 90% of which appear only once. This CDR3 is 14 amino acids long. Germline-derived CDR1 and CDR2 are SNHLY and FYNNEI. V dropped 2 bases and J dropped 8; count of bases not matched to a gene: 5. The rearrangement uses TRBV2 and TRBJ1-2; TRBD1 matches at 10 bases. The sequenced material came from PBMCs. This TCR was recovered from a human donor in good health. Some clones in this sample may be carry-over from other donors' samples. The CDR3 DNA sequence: TGTGCCAGCAGTGAACTGGGACAGGGGTGGGGCTACACCTTC. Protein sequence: CASSELGQGWGYTF.